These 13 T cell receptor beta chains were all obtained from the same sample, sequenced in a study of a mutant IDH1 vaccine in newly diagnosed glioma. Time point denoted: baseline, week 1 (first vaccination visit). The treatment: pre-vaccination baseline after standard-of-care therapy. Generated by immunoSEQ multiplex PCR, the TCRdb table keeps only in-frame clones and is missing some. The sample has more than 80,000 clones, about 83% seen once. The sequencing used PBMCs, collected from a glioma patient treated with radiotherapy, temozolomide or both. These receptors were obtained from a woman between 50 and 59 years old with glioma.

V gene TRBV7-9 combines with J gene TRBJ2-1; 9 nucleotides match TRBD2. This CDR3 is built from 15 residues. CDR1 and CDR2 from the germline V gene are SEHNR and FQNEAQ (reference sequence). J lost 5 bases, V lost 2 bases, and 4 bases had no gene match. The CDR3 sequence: CASSLWTSDHNEQFF. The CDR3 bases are TGTGCCAGCAGCTTATGGACTAGCGACCACAATGAGCAGTTCTTC.

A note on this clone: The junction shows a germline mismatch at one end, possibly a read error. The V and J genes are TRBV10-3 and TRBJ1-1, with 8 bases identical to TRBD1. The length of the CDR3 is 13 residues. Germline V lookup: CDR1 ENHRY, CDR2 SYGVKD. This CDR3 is CAISESRDRGPVF. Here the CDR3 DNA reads TGTGCCATCAGTGAGTCGCGAGACAGGGGACCCGTCTTT.

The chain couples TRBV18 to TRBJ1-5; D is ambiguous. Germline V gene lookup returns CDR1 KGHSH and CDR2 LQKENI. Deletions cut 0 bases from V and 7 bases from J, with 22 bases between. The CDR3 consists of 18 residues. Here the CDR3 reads CASSPPPGLGVKVQPQHF. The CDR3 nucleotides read TGTGCCAGCTCACCACCGCCGGGCCTCGGGGTTAAAGTACAGCCCCAGCATTTT.

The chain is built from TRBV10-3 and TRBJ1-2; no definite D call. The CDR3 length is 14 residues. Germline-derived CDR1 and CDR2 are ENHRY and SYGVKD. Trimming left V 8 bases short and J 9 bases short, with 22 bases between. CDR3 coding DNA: TGTGCCATCCTAACGGCAGGCCCTGTTGAGCGCTACACCTTC. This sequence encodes CAILTAGPVERYTF.

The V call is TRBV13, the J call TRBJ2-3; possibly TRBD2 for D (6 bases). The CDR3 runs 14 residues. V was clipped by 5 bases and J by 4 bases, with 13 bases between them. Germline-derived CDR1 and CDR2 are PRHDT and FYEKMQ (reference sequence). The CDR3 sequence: CASSPLGGADTQYF. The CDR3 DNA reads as TGTGCCAGCAGCCCGCTCGGCGGGGCAGATACGCAGTATTTT. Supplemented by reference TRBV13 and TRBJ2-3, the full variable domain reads AAGVIQSPRHLIKEKRETATLKCYPIPRHDTVYWYQQGPGQDPQFLISFYEKMQSDKGSIPDRFSAQQFSDYHSELNMSSLELGDSALYFCASSPLGGADTQYFGPGTRLTVL.

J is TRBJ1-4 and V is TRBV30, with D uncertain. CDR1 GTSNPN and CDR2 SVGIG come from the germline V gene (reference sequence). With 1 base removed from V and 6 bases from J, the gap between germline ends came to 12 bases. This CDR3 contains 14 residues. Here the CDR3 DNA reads TGTGCCTGGAGTGAAGGATTGAGTCATGAAAAACTGTTTTTT. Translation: CAWSEGLSHEKLFF.

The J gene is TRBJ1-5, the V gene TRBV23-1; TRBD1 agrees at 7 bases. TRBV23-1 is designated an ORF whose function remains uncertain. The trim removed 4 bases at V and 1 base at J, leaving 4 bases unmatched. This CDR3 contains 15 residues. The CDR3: CASSRDRDSNQPQHF. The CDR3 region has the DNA TGCGCCAGCAGTCGAGACAGGGACAGCAATCAGCCCCAGCATTTT.

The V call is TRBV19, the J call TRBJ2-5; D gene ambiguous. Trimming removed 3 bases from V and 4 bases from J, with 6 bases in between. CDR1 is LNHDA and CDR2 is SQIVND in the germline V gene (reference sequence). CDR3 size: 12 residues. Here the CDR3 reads CASSIGLETQYF. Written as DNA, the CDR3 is TGTGCCAGTAGTATCGGGTTAGAGACCCAGTACTTC.

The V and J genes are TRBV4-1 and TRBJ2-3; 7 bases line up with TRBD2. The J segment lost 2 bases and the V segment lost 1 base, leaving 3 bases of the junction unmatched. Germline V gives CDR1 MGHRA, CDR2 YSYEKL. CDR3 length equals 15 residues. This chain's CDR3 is CASSQGGLITDTQYF. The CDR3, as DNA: TGCGCCAGCAGCCAAGGGGGACTAATCACAGATACGCAGTATTTT.

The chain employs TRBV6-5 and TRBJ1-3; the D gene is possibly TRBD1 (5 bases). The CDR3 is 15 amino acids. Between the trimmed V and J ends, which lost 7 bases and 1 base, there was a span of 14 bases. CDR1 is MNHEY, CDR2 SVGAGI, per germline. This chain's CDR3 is CASTPSGPSGNTIYF. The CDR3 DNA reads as TGTGCCAGCACCCCTTCGGGACCTTCTGGAAACACCATATATTTT.

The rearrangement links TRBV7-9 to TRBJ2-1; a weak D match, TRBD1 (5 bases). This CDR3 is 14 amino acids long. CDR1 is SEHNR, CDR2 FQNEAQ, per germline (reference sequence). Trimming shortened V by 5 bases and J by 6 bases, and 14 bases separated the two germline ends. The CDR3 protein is CASSPGKGVNEQFF. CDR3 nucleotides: TGTGCCAGCAGCCCAGGGAAAGGAGTCAATGAGCAGTTCTTC.

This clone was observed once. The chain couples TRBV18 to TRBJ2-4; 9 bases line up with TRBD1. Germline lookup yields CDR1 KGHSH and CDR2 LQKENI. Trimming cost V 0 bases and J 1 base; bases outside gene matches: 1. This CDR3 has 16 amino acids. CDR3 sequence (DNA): TGTGCCAGCTCACCACCTGGACAGGGGGCCAAAAACATTCAGTACTTC. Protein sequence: CASSPPGQGAKNIQYF.

Here the CDR3 reads CASSTASGGQETQYF. In DNA, the CDR3 is TGTGCCAGCAGCACGGCTAGCGGGGGGCAAGAGACCCAGTACTTC. The chain uses TRBV7-9 and TRBJ2-5, with 11 bases matching TRBD2. This CDR3 has 15 residues. Germline CDR1 reads SEHNR; CDR2 reads FQNEAQ (reference sequence). V was pared by 5 bases and J by 2 bases, with 4 bases of the junction left unmatched.